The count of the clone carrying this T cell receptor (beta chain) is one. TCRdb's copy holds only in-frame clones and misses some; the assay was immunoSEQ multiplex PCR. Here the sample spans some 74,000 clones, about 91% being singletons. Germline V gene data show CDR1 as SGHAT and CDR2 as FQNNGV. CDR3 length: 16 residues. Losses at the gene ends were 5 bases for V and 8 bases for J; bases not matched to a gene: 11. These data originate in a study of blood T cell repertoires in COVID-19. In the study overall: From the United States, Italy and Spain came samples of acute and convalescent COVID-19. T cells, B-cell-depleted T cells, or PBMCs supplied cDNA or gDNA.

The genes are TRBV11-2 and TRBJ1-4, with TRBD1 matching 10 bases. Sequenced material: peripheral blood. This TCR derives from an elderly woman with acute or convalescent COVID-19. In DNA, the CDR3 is TGTGCCAGCAGCCCCACATCGACAGGGGGCGTAGAAAAACTGTTTTTT. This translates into CASSPTSTGGVEKLFF.